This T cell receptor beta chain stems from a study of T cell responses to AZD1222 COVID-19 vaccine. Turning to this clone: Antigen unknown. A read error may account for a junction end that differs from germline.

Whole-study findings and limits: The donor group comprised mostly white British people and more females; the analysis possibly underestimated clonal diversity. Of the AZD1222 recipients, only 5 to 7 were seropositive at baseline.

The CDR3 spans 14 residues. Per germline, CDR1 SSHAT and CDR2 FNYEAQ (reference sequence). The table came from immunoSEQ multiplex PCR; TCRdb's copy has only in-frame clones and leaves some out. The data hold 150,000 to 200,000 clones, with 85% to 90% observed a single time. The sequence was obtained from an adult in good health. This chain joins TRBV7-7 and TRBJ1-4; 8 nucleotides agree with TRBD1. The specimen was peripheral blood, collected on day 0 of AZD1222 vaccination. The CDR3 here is CASSPGTGGEKLFF. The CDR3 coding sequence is TGTGCTAGCAGCCCGGGGACAGGTGGAGAAAAACTGTTTTTT.